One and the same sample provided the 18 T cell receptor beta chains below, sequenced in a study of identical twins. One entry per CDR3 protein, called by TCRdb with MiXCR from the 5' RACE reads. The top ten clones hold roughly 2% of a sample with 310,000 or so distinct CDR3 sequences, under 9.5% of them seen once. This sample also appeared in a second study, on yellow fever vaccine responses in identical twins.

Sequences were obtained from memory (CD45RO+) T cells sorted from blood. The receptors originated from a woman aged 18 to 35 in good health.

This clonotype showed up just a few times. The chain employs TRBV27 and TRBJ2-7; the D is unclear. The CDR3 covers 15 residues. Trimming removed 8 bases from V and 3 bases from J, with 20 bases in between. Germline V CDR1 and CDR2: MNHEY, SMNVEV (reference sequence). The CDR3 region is CASPIAHPPRYEQYF. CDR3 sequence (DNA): TGTGCCAGCCCCATAGCACACCCGCCCCGCTACGAGCAGTACTTC.

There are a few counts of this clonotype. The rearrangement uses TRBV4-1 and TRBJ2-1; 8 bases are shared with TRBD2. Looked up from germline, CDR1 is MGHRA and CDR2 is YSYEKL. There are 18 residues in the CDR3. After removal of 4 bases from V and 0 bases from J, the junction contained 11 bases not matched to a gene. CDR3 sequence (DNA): TGCGCCAGCAGCCGCATAGATCTCGGGACTAGCTCCTACAATGAGCAGTTCTTC. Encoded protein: CASSRIDLGTSSYNEQFF.

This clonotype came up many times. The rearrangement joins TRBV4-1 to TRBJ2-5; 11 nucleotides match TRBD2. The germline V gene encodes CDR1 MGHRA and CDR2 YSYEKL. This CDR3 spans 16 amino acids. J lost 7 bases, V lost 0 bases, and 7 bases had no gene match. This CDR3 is CASSQDRTSGYGTQYF. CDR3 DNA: TGCGCCAGCAGCCAAGACCGGACTAGCGGGTATGGGACCCAGTACTTC.

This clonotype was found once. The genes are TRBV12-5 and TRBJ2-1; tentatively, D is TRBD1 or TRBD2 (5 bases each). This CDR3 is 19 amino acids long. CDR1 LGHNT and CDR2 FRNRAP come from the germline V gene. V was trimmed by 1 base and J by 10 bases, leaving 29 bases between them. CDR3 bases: TGTGCTAGTGGTTTGGCACATGGGGACCCGAGTGTCTCCGGGCCAGAGCAGTTCTTC. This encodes CASGLAHGDPSVSGPEQFF.

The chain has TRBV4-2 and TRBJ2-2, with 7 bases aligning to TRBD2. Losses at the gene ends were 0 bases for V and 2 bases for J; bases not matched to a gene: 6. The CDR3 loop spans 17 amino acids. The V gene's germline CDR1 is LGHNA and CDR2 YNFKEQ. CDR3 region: CASSQDRGGRNTGELFF. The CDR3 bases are TGTGCCAGCAGCCAAGATCGGGGCGGGAGAAACACCGGGGAGCTGTTTTTT.

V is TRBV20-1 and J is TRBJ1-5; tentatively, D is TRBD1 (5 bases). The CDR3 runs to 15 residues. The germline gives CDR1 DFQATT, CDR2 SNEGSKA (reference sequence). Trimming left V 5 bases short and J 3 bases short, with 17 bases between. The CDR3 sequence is CSARPGQGANQPQHF. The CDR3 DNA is TGCAGTGCTCGCCCCGGGCAGGGAGCCAATCAGCCCCAGCATTTT.

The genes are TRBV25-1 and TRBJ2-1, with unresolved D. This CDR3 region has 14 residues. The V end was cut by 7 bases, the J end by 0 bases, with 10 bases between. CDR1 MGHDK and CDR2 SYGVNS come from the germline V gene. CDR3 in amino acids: CASTLGFSYNEQFF. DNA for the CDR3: TGTGCCAGCACCCTAGGCTTCTCCTACAATGAGCAGTTCTTC.

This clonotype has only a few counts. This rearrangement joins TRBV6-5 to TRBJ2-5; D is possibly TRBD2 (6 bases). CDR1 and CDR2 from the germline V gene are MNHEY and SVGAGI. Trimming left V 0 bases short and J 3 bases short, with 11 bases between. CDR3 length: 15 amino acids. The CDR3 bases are TGTGCCAGCAGTTACTCGTACGGGGGAGAAGAGACCCAGTACTTC. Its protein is CASSYSYGGEETQYF.

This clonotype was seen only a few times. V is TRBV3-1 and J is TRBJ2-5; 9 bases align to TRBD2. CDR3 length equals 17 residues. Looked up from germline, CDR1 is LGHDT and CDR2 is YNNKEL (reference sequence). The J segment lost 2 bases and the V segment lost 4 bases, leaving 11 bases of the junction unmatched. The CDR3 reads CASSRTSGPLLQETQYF. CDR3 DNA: TGTGCCAGCAGCCGAACTAGCGGGCCGTTACTACAAGAGACCCAGTACTTC.

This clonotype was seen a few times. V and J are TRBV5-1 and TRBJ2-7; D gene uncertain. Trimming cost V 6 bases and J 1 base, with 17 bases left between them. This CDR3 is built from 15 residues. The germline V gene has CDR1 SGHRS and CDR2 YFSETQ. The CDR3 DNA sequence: TGCGCCAGCACCCCCGGAGCCATAGAATCCTACGAGCAGTACTTC. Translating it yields CASTPGAIESYEQYF.

CDR3 in amino acids: CSVVNPGDEAFF. DNA of the CDR3: TGCAGCGTCGTTAACCCAGGCGATGAAGCTTTCTTT. The chain recombines TRBV29-1 with TRBJ1-1; the D is unclear. Deletions cut 6 bases from V and 7 bases from J, with 15 bases between. The CDR3 has 12 amino acids. The germline CDR1 and CDR2 sequences are SQVTM and ANQGSEA.

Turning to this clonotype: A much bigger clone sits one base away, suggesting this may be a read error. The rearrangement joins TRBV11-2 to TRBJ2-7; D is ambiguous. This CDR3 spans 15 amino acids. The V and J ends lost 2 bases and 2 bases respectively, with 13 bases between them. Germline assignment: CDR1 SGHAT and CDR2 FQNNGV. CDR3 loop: CASSLYRGRTYEQYF. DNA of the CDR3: TGTGCCAGCAGCTTATATCGAGGCAGGACCTACGAGCAGTACTTC.

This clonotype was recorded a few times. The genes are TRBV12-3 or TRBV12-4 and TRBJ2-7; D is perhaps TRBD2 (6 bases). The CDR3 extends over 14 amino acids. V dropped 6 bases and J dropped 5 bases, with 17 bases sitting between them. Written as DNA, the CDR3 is TGTGCCAGCAGCCCCACCACTAGCACGGACGAGCAGTACGTC. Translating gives CASSPTTSTDEQYV.

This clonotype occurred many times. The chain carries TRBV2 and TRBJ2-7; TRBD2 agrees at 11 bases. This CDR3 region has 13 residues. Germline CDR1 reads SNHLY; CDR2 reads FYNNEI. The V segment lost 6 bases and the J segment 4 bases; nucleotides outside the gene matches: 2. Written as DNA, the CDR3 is TGTGCCAGCAGGACTAGCGGGGAGTACGAGCAGTACGTC. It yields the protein CASRTSGEYEQYV.

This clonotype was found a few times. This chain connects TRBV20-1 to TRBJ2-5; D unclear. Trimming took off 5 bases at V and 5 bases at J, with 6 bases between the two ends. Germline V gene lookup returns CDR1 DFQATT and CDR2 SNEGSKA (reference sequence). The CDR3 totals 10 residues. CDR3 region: CSAAGETQYF. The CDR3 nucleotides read TGCAGTGCTGCCGGGGAGACCCAGTACTTC.

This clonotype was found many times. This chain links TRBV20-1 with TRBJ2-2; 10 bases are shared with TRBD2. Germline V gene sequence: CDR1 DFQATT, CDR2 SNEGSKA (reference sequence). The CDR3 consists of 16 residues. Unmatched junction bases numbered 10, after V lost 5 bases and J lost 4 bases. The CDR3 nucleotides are TGCAGTGCTCCGAATAAGCGGGAGGGCCCCACCGGGGAGCTGTTTTTT. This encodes CSAPNKREGPTGELFF.

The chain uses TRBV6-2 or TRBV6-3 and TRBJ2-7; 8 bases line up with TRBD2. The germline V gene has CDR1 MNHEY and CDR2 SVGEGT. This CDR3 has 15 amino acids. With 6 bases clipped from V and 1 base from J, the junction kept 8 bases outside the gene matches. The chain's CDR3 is CASSRSGSPSYEQYF. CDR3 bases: TGTGCCAGCAGCAGGAGCGGGAGTCCGTCCTACGAGCAGTACTTC.

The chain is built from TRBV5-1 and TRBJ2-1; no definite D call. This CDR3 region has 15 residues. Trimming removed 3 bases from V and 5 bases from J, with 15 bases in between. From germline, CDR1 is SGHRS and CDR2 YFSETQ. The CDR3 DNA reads TGCGCCAGCAGCTCGACCAAGACATCGAACAATGAGCAGTTCTTC. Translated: CASSSTKTSNNEQFF. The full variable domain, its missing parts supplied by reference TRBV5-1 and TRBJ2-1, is KAGVTQTPRYLIKTRGQQVTLSCSPISGHRSVSWYQQTPGQGLQFLFEYFSETQRNKGNFPGRFSGRQFSNSRSEMNVSTLELGDSALYLCASSSTKTSNNEQFFGPGTRLTVL.